Below, 23 T cell receptor beta chains from the same sample are listed, as sequenced in a study of CD8+ T cells in alopecia areata. RNA, once extracted, was reverse transcribed into cDNA for use as the sequencing template. Data came from immunoSEQ multiplex PCR; TCRdb stores just in-frame clones and leaves some out. The sample includes about 150,000 clones, around 50% of them seen just once. Sample: CD4+ T cells sorted from blood, taken at week 0. The receptors were sampled from a human donor with alopecia areata.

The rearrangement joins TRBV20-1 to TRBJ2-5; the D gene is possibly TRBD1 (5 bases). CDR3 length: 11 amino acids. V was pared by 4 bases and J by 3 bases, with 6 bases between. Germline V gene sequence: CDR1 DFQATT, CDR2 SNEGSKA (reference sequence). The CDR3 reads CSATREETQYF. The CDR3 coding sequence is TGCAGTGCTACCAGGGAAGAGACCCAGTACTTC.

The rearrangement links TRBV7-2 to TRBJ2-3; 7 bases map to TRBD2. Germline CDR1 and CDR2: SGHTA and FQGNSA. V gave up 5 bases and J gave up 1 base; unmatched junction bases: 9. This CDR3 is built from 16 residues. CDR3 in amino acids: CASSTEGGTGTDTQYF. CDR3 DNA sequence: TGTGCCAGCAGCACCGAGGGAGGGACCGGCACAGATACGCAGTATTTT. The entire variable domain, with the rest obtained from reference TRBV7-2 and TRBJ2-3, is as follows: GAGVSQSPSNKVTEKGKDVELRCDPISGHTALYWYRQSLGQGLEFLIYFQGNSAPDKSGLPSDRFSAERTGGSVSTLTIQRTQQEDSAVYLCASSTEGGTGTDTQYFGPGTRLTVL.

This clone was observed a handful of times. The chain carries TRBV19 and TRBJ2-1, with a tentative D call TRBD1 (6 bases). V was pared by 5 bases and J by 12 bases, with 14 bases between. This CDR3 is built from 12 residues. From germline, CDR1 is LNHDA and CDR2 SQIVND (reference sequence). CDR3: CASSLSQDRQFF. The CDR3, as DNA: TGTGCCAGTAGTCTCTCTCAGGACAGGCAGTTCTTC.

V is TRBV5-1 and J is TRBJ1-6, with 10 bases matching TRBD1. With 4 bases clipped from V and 7 bases from J, the junction kept 5 bases outside the gene matches. The CDR3 length is 15 residues. CDR1 and CDR2 (germline): SGHRS, YFSETQ. DNA of the CDR3: TGCGCCAGCAGCCCCGGACAGGGGGGAAATTCACCCCTCCACTTT. Translating it yields CASSPGQGGNSPLHF. The entire variable domain, with the rest obtained from reference TRBV5-1 and TRBJ1-6, is as follows: KAGVTQTPRYLIKTRGQQVTLSCSPISGHRSVSWYQQTPGQGLQFLFEYFSETQRNKGNFPGRFSGRQFSNSRSEMNVSTLELGDSALYLCASSPGQGGNSPLHFGNGTRLTVT.

The gene calls are TRBV5-1 and TRBJ2-1; no reliable D call. Per the germline V gene, CDR1 is SGHRS and CDR2 is YFSETQ. CDR3 length: 14 residues. The V gene lost 2 bases and the J gene lost 6 bases, with 12 bases spanning the gap. The DNA of the CDR3 is TGCGCCAGCAGCTTTGGGGTTGCCCTCAATGAGCAGTTCTTC. This encodes CASSFGVALNEQFF.

The CDR3 loop reads CASSQDMGNTEAFF. The CDR3 DNA reads TGTGCCAGCAGCCAAGATATGGGGAACACTGAAGCTTTCTTT. The chain has TRBV4-2 and TRBJ1-1; D not resolved. Germline V gives CDR1 LGHNA, CDR2 YNFKEQ. There are 14 residues in the CDR3. Trimming stripped 0 bases from V and 1 base from J, with 6 bases between.

The chain combines TRBV11-3 with TRBJ2-2; maybe TRBD1 (5 bases). Between the trimmed V and J ends, which lost 5 bases and 5 bases, there was a span of 12 bases. This CDR3 spans 14 amino acids. CDR1 is SGHNT, CDR2 YENEEA, per germline. Written as DNA, the CDR3 is TGTGCCAGCAGCGCTACAGGAAGTACCGGGGAGCTGTTTTTT. It specifies CASSATGSTGELFF.

This clone was recorded a few times. Other DNA variants within this sample encode the same CDR3. The chain couples TRBV7-2 to TRBJ2-5, with D perhaps assigned TRBD1 or TRBD2 (7 bases each). The CDR3 contains 14 residues. Trimming removed 5 bases at V and 2 bases at J, with 12 bases between. Germline V gene sequence: CDR1 SGHTA, CDR2 FQGNSA. CDR3: CASSPGGGQETQYF. The DNA of the CDR3 is TGTGCCAGCAGCCCAGGGGGAGGGCAAGAGACCCAGTACTTC.

The J gene is TRBJ2-1, the V gene TRBV29-1; TRBD2 matches at 7 bases. Germline V gene sequence: CDR1 SQVTM, CDR2 ANQGSEA. The CDR3 spans 14 residues. With V trimmed by 4 bases and J by 6 bases, 9 bases remained unmatched. The CDR3 loop reads CSVVGGGVVNEQFF. The CDR3 DNA reads TGCAGCGTTGTTGGGGGGGGAGTAGTCAATGAGCAGTTCTTC.

The CDR3 DNA follows: TGTGCCAGTGCTTCGGGTCCCCACACAGATACGCAGTATTTT. Translating it yields CASASGPHTDTQYF. The genes are TRBV6-5 and TRBJ2-3, with unresolved D. The CDR3 is 14 amino acids. Per the germline V gene, CDR1 is MNHEY and CDR2 is SVGAGI. V was pared by 9 bases and J by 2 bases, with 15 bases between.

The chain employs TRBV14 and TRBJ2-7; perhaps D is TRBD1 or TRBD2 (6 bases each). Trimming removed 4 bases at V and 6 bases at J, with 16 bases between. This CDR3 is built from 14 residues. The germline V gene has CDR1 SGHDN and CDR2 FVKESK. CDR3 protein: CASSRHVGGVEQYF. The DNA for the CDR3 is TGTGCCAGCAGCCGTCACGTGGGGGGCGTCGAGCAGTACTTC.

The chain recombines TRBV4-1 with TRBJ2-6; unclear D gene. Germline CDR1 is MGHRA and CDR2 is YSYEKL. The CDR3 is 17 residues long. Trimming removed 2 bases at V and 2 bases at J, with 13 bases between. The CDR3 coding sequence is TGCGCCAGCAGCCAAACCCCCTCGCAAACTGGGGCCAACGTCCTGACTTTC. It specifies CASSQTPSQTGANVLTF.

As to this clone: A much larger clone lies a single base off, so this may be a read error. The chain employs TRBV11-2 and TRBJ2-7, with unresolved D. Germline CDR1 and CDR2: SGHAT and FQNNGV. Trimming took off 2 bases at V and 0 bases at J, with 2 bases between the two ends. The CDR3 length is 12 residues. The CDR3 sequence: CASSLISYEQYF. Written as DNA, the CDR3 is TGTGCCAGCAGCTTAATCTCCTACGAGCAGTACTTC.

The CDR3 region has the DNA TGCAGTGCTAGCCGGGTAGAGACCCAGTACTTC. Translation: CSASRVETQYF. This rearrangement joins TRBV20-1 to TRBJ2-5; no reliable D call. CDR1 and CDR2 (germline): DFQATT, SNEGSKA (reference sequence). The ends were cut back, 3 bases at V and 4 bases at J, with 6 bases in the middle. This CDR3 comprises 11 residues.

V usage is TRBV7-9 and J usage is TRBJ2-1; TRBD1 aligns across 9 bases. V trimming: 10 bases; J trimming: 2 bases; junction bases outside the gene matches: 9. Germline V gives CDR1 SEHNR, CDR2 FQNEAQ (reference sequence). The CDR3 consists of 15 residues. CDR3 loop: CATPTDRGTYNEQFF. The CDR3 coding sequence is TGTGCCACCCCCACGGACAGGGGAACCTACAATGAGCAGTTCTTC.

The rearrangement links TRBV6-5 to TRBJ2-3; 7 nucleotides line up with TRBD1. Per the germline V gene, CDR1 is MNHEY and CDR2 is SVGAGI. The CDR3 runs to 13 residues. The ends lost 6 bases at V and 3 bases at J; junction bases unmatched: 3. This CDR3 reads CASSQTGTDTQYF. CDR3 in DNA: TGTGCCAGCAGCCAGACAGGGACAGATACGCAGTATTTT.

The rearrangement links TRBV15 to TRBJ2-1; D is unresolved. CDR3 length equals 11 residues. V was pared by 8 bases and J by 5 bases, with 7 bases between. Germline lookup yields CDR1 LNHNV and CDR2 YYDKDF (reference sequence). CDR3 protein: CATRRNNEQFF. CDR3 nucleotides: TGTGCCACCCGACGTAACAATGAGCAGTTCTTC.

The V and J genes are TRBV30 and TRBJ2-1; 11 bases line up with TRBD2. CDR3 length: 17 amino acids. With V trimmed by 5 bases and J by 10 bases, 19 bases remained unmatched. Germline CDR1 GTSNPN, CDR2 SVGIG (reference sequence). CDR3 region: CAWGGSGGAPASGEQFF. The CDR3, as DNA: TGTGCCTGGGGTGGTAGCGGGGGGGCCCCTGCTAGTGGCGAGCAGTTCTTC.

V is TRBV4-1 and J is TRBJ2-3; D gene unclear. Germline V gene lookup returns CDR1 MGHRA and CDR2 YSYEKL. The CDR3 runs 14 residues. V was cut by 8 bases and J by 4 bases, with 16 bases left in between. CDR3 nucleotides: TGCGCCAGCCGAGTGGCGCGGTCGGCAGATACGCAGTATTTT. Protein product: CASRVARSADTQYF.

The V and J genes are TRBV18 and TRBJ1-5; D not certain. CDR1 is KGHSH, CDR2 LQKENI, per germline. The CDR3 loop spans 14 amino acids. V was trimmed by 2 bases and J by 5 bases, leaving 10 bases between them. The CDR3 DNA reads TGTGCCAGCTCACCAGTTCGGGTAGATCAGCCCCAGCATTTT. Amino acid sequence: CASSPVRVDQPQHF.

The CDR3 DNA sequence: TGCGCCAGCAGCCAAGATCTACAGGGGGCTGAAGCTTTCTTT. Residues: CASSQDLQGAEAFF. V gene TRBV4-3 combines with J gene TRBJ1-1, with 8 positions matching TRBD1. Germline CDR1 LGHNA, CDR2 YSLEER. The CDR3 contains 14 residues. V gave up 0 bases and J gave up 6 bases; unmatched junction bases: 3.

CDR3 bases: TGTGCCAGCAGCCCAGACAGGGGGAGGGAGACCCAGTACTTC. This gives the protein CASSPDRGRETQYF. This chain connects TRBV9 to TRBJ2-5; 9 bases map to TRBD1. Germline assignment: CDR1 SGDLS and CDR2 YYNGEE. J gave up 5 bases and V 4 bases, and 6 bases lay outside the gene matches. The CDR3 spans 14 residues.

The CDR3 is CAWSTGQGGNQPQHF. CDR3 in DNA: TGTGCCTGGAGCACAGGGCAGGGCGGCAATCAGCCCCAGCATTTT. The V gene is TRBV30, the J gene TRBJ1-5; perhaps TRBD1 as D (6 bases). This CDR3 region has 15 residues. Germline V lookup: CDR1 GTSNPN, CDR2 SVGIG (reference sequence). Between the trimmed V and J ends, which lost 3 bases and 2 bases, there was a span of 14 bases.